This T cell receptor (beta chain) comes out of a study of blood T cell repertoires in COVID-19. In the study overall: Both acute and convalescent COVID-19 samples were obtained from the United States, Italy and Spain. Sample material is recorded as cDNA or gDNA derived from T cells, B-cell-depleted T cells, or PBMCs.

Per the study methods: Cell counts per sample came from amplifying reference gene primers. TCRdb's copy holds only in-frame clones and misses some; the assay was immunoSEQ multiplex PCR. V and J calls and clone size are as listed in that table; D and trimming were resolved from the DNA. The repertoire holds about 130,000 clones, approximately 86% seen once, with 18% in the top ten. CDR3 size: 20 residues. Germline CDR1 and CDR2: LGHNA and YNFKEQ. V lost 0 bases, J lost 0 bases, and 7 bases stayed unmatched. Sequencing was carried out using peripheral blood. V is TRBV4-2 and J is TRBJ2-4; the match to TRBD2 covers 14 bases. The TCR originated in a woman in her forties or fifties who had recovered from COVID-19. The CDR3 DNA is TGTGCCAGCAGCCAAGATCGGACTAGCGGGGGGCCTACAGCCAAAAACATTCAGTACTTC. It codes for CASSQDRTSGGPTAKNIQYF.